This T cell receptor (beta chain) was sequenced for a study of cytomegalovirus exposure and HLA in healthy donors. As for this clone: The antigen is undetermined.

The PCR used 60 Vbeta and 13 Jbeta primers. As handled by the study authors: Later, an analysis found 80 million or so unique TCR beta chains, and about 10 million of these were shared. Sequencing used immunoSEQ multiplex PCR; TCRdb keeps in-frame clones, though not all of them. V and J calls and clone size are those listed in that table; D and trimming were worked out from the DNA. The table includes 170,000 or so clones, roughly 80% detected once. General study results and limits: Per a prior analysis, the majority of TCR beta V segments were productive roughly 90% or roughly 30% of the time.

V dropped 2 bases and J dropped 4; count of bases not matched to a gene: 10. The germline V gene encodes CDR1 LNHDA and CDR2 SQIVND (reference sequence). The CDR3 spans 16 residues. The receptor comes from a boy younger than 10 in good health and CMV-seronegative. Sequences were obtained from PBMCs. The gene calls are TRBV19 and TRBJ2-5, with 7 bases aligning to TRBD1. CDR3 DNA: TGTGCCAGTAGTATACCCGCCAAGGGGGCAGGAGAGACCCAGTACTTC. Translating it yields CASSIPAKGAGETQYF.